This is a list of T cell receptor beta chains from one sample in a study of T cells in Graves' hyperthyroidism and ophthalmopathy. TCRdb redid the calling of the multiplex PCR reads with MiXCR, one entry per CDR3 protein. The data hold around 720,000 distinct CDR3 sequences, with about 35% observed a single time. Specimen: blood. These receptor sequences come from a woman in her thirties or forties with Graves' hyperthyroidism. The CDR3 runs from the conserved cysteine through the conserved F or W. Each record gives: V gene, D gene, J gene, clone size, CDR3 DNA, CDR3 protein. A D gene is named only where the DNA matches it firmly. Clone sizes are given selectively: once, few, many, or a class where the clone is expanded.

v_gene: TRBV14; d_gene: TRBD2; j_gene: TRBJ2-3; abundance: .; CDR3nt: TGTGCCAGCAGCCTTCAGCGGGACCACACAGATACGCAGTATTTT; CDR3aa: CASSLQRDHTDTQYF
v_gene: TRBV29-1; d_gene: .; j_gene: TRBJ1-5; abundance: few; CDR3nt: TGCAGCGTTGAACCGGGCAGGGACGAGAATCAGCCCCAGCATTTT; CDR3aa: CSVEPGRDENQPQHF
v_gene: TRBV7-9; d_gene: .; j_gene: TRBJ2-7; abundance: many; CDR3nt: TGTGCCAGCAGCCCAGATAACGGGAGAGAGGCGGGCGAGCAGTACTTC; CDR3aa: CASSPDNGREAGEQYF
v_gene: TRBV29-1; d_gene: .; j_gene: TRBJ2-7; abundance: .; CDR3nt: TGCAGCGTTCGATCCGTTCTTGTGTCGGGGTACGAGCAGTACTTC; CDR3aa: CSVRSVLVSGYEQYF
v_gene: TRBV25-1; d_gene: .; j_gene: TRBJ2-5; abundance: .; CDR3nt: TGTGCCAGCAGCGTTGAAGATCCGCGGGACAGTCAAGAGACCCAGTACTTC; CDR3aa: CASSVEDPRDSQETQYF
v_gene: TRBV7-9; d_gene: .; j_gene: TRBJ1-4; abundance: .; CDR3nt: .; CDR3aa: CASSLAEGGSVKNCFF
v_gene: TRBV19; d_gene: .; j_gene: TRBJ1-5; abundance: .; CDR3nt: TGTGCCAGTACCTTCTCGGGGGTCGGCAATCAGCCCCAGCATTTT; CDR3aa: CASTFSGVGNQPQHF
v_gene: TRBV11-2; d_gene: .; j_gene: TRBJ2-5; abundance: many; CDR3nt: TGTGCCAGCAGCTTAGCTGGCCGCGGCGAAGAGACCCAGTACTTC; CDR3aa: CASSLAGRGEETQYF
v_gene: TRBV10-3; d_gene: .; j_gene: TRBJ2-7; abundance: few; CDR3nt: TGTGCCAGCTCACCACCGGGCTTAGACCCCTACGAGCAGTACTTC; CDR3aa: CASSPPGLDPYEQYF
v_gene: TRBV19; d_gene: .; j_gene: TRBJ1-1; abundance: many; CDR3nt: TGTGCCAGTACTCTGGGCCCTTTGGCCACTGAAGCTTTCTTT; CDR3aa: CASTLGPLATEAFF
v_gene: TRBV12-3/TRBV12-4; d_gene: TRBD1; j_gene: TRBJ1-2; abundance: few; CDR3nt: TGTGCCAGCTCCTCGTCAGGGGGCGGTAATGGCTACACCTTC; CDR3aa: CASSSSGGGNGYTF
v_gene: TRBV3-1; d_gene: .; j_gene: TRBJ1-5; abundance: .; CDR3nt: TGTGCCAGCAGCCAAGGAGTGTCACGTCAGCCCCAGCATTTT; CDR3aa: CASSQGVSRQPQHF
v_gene: TRBV10-3; d_gene: .; j_gene: TRBJ1-2; abundance: many; CDR3nt: TGTGCCATCAGTCCCGACTATGGCTACACCTTC; CDR3aa: CAISPDYGYTF
v_gene: TRBV7-8; d_gene: TRBD1; j_gene: TRBJ2-7; abundance: many; CDR3nt: TGTGCCAGCAGCTTAGCGAGGACGGGACAGGAGACCTACGAGCAGTACTTC; CDR3aa: CASSLARTGQETYEQYF
v_gene: TRBV7-2; d_gene: .; j_gene: TRBJ2-1; abundance: .; CDR3nt: TGTGCCAGCAGCTTAGTTAGCTGGAGTTGGGAGAATGAGCAGTTCTTC; CDR3aa: CASSLVSWSWENEQFF
v_gene: TRBV7-8; d_gene: .; j_gene: TRBJ2-7; abundance: .; CDR3nt: TGTGCCAGCAGCTTAATACAGGGCCCCTACGAGCAGTACTTC; CDR3aa: CASSLIQGPYEQYF
v_gene: TRBV15; d_gene: TRBD1; j_gene: TRBJ2-5; abundance: few; CDR3nt: TGTGCCACCAGCAGAGTGATCGACAGGGTAGGGCAAGAGACCCAGTACTTC; CDR3aa: CATSRVIDRVGQETQYF
v_gene: TRBV9; d_gene: .; j_gene: TRBJ1-6; abundance: .; CDR3nt: TGTGCCAGCAGCGTAGCCGGGGTTAATTCACCCCTCCACTTT; CDR3aa: CASSVAGVNSPLHF
v_gene: TRBV19; d_gene: .; j_gene: TRBJ1-1; abundance: .; CDR3nt: TGTGCCAGTAGTTATCAGAGCACTGAAGCTTTCTTT; CDR3aa: CASSYQSTEAFF
v_gene: TRBV6-2/TRBV6-3; d_gene: .; j_gene: TRBJ1-2; abundance: many; CDR3nt: TGTGCCAGCAGTCGTGAACCCCGCTATGGCTACACCTTC; CDR3aa: CASSREPRYGYTF
v_gene: TRBV12-3/TRBV12-4; d_gene: TRBD1; j_gene: TRBJ1-2; abundance: .; CDR3nt: TGTGCCAGCAGCTCCGCGTCAGGGGGTTACTATGGCTACACCTTC; CDR3aa: CASSSASGGYYGYTF
v_gene: TRBV12-3/TRBV12-4; d_gene: TRBD1; j_gene: TRBJ1-4; abundance: .; CDR3nt: TGTGCCAGCAGTTCCGGGACAGGCCCATGGGTACTGTTTTTT; CDR3aa: CASSSGTGPWVLFF
v_gene: TRBV10-3; d_gene: .; j_gene: TRBJ2-7; abundance: many; CDR3nt: TGTGCCATCAGTGGTTCGACAGGCTCCTACGAGCAGTACTTC; CDR3aa: CAISGSTGSYEQYF
v_gene: TRBV7-3; d_gene: .; j_gene: TRBJ2-2; abundance: .; CDR3nt: TGTGCCAGCAGCTCGGACTTCGGGCCTACCGGGGAGCTGTTTTTT; CDR3aa: CASSSDFGPTGELFF
v_gene: TRBV6-5; d_gene: .; j_gene: TRBJ2-6; abundance: many; CDR3nt: TGTGCCAGCAGTTACAGGTCTGGGGCCAACGTCCTGACTTTC; CDR3aa: CASSYRSGANVLTF
v_gene: TRBV15; d_gene: .; j_gene: TRBJ1-3; abundance: .; CDR3nt: TGTGCCACCAGCAGAATAGGGGCAAGCTCTGGAAACACCATATATTTT; CDR3aa: CATSRIGASSGNTIYF
v_gene: TRBV25-1; d_gene: .; j_gene: TRBJ1-1; abundance: .; CDR3nt: TGTGCCAGCAGTGCCTCAGGCGCTGAAGCTTTCTTT; CDR3aa: CASSASGAEAFF
v_gene: TRBV9; d_gene: TRBD1; j_gene: TRBJ1-2; abundance: few; CDR3nt: TGTGCCAGCAGTCTGACAGGGGTAGATGGCTACACCTTC; CDR3aa: CASSLTGVDGYTF
v_gene: TRBV20-1; d_gene: .; j_gene: TRBJ1-5; abundance: many; CDR3nt: TGCAGTGCTAGTGAGGGGGGAAGCAATCAGCCCCAGCATTTT; CDR3aa: CSASEGGSNQPQHF
v_gene: TRBV7-2; d_gene: .; j_gene: TRBJ2-5; abundance: many; CDR3nt: TGTGCCAGCTCTCGGGTGGGGGAGACCCAGTACTTC; CDR3aa: CASSRVGETQYF
v_gene: TRBV20-1; d_gene: .; j_gene: TRBJ1-2; abundance: .; CDR3nt: TGCAGTGCTAGCGGCGGGTATGCAATCGGGATGGACTACACCTTC; CDR3aa: CSASGGYAIGMDYTF
v_gene: TRBV4-3; d_gene: .; j_gene: TRBJ2-7; abundance: few; CDR3nt: TGCGCCAGCAGCCCTCAATTCGCCTCCTACGAGCAGTACTTC; CDR3aa: CASSPQFASYEQYF
v_gene: TRBV12-5; d_gene: .; j_gene: TRBJ2-7; abundance: few; CDR3nt: TGTGCTAGTGGCCCCCTCGCCGAGCAGTACTTC; CDR3aa: CASGPLAEQYF
v_gene: TRBV3-1; d_gene: .; j_gene: TRBJ1-3; abundance: once; CDR3nt: TGTGCCAGCAGCCAAAGGCGACAGACCTCTGGAAACACCATATATTTT; CDR3aa: CASSQRRQTSGNTIYF
v_gene: TRBV6-5; d_gene: TRBD1; j_gene: TRBJ1-2; abundance: .; CDR3nt: TGTGCCATCAGTGAAATTTCGGGACAGTGGTATGGCTACACCTTC; CDR3aa: CAISEISGQWYGYTF
v_gene: TRBV7-3; d_gene: .; j_gene: TRBJ1-2; abundance: .; CDR3nt: TGTGCCAGCAGCTTAACGCAGGGAGCCCCAGGGGGCTACACCTTC; CDR3aa: CASSLTQGAPGGYTF